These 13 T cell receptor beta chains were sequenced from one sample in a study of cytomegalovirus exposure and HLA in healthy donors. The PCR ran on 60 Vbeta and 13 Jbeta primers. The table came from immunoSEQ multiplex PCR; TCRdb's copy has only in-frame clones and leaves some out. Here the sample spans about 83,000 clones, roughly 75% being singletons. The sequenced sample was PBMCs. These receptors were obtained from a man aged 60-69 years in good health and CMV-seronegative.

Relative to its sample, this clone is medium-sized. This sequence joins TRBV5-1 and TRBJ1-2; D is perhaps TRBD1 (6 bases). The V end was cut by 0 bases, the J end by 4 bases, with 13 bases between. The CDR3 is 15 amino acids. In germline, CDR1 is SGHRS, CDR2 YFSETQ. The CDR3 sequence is CASSLEQGKSYGYTF. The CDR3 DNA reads TGCGCCAGCAGCTTGGAGCAGGGGAAATCCTATGGCTACACCTTC.

The CDR3 spells CASRGFGGNQPQHF. CDR3 bases: TGTGCCAGTAGAGGGTTCGGGGGCAATCAGCCCCAGCATTTT. The V and J genes are TRBV19 and TRBJ1-5; the D is unclear. The CDR3 totals 14 residues. Trimming shortened V by 6 bases and J by 2 bases, and 11 bases separated the two germline ends. From germline, CDR1 is LNHDA and CDR2 SQIVND (reference sequence).

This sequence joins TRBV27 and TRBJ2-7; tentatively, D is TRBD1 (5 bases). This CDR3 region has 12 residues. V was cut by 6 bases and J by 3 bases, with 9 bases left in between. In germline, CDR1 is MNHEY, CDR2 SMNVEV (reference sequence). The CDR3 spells CASRGQDYEQYF. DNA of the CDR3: TGTGCCAGCAGGGGGCAGGACTACGAGCAGTACTTC.

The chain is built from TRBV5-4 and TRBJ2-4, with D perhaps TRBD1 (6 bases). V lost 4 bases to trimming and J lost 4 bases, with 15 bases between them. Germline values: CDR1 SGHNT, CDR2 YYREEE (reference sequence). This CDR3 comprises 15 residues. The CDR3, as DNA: TGTGCCAGCAGCCCCGGGACACTTCCTAAAAACATTCAGTACTTC. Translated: CASSPGTLPKNIQYF.

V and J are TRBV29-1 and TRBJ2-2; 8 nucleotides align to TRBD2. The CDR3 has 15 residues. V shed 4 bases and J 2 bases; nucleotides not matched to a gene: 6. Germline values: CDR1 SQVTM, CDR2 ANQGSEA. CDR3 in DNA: TGCAGCGTTGCCGCGGGGGGCCATAACACCGGGGAGCTGTTTTTT. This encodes CSVAAGGHNTGELFF.

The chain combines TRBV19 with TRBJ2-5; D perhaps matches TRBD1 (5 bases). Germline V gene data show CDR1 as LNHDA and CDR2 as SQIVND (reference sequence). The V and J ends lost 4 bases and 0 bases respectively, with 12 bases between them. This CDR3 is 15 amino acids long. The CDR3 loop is CASSTGISYQETQYF. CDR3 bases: TGTGCCAGTAGTACAGGGATTTCGTACCAAGAGACCCAGTACTTC. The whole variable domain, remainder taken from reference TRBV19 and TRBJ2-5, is DGGITQSPKYLFRKEGQNVTLSCEQNLNHDAMYWYRQDPGQGLRLIYYSQIVNDFQKGDIAEGYSVSREKKESFPLTVTSAQKNPTAFYLCASSTGISYQETQYFGPGTRLLVL.

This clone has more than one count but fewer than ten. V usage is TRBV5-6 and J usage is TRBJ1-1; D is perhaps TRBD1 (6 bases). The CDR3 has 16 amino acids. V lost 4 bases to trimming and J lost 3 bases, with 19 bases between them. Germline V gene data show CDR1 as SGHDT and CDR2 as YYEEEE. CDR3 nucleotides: TGTGCCAGCAGCCGGCGAGGGGGTTGGTCGGACACTGAAGCTTTCTTT. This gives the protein CASSRRGGWSDTEAFF.

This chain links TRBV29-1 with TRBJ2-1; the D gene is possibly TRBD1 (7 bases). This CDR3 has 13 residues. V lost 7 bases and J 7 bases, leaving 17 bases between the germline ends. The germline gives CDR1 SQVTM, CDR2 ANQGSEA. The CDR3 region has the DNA TGCAGCGCTCGAGGAGGGGGCGGGAATGAGCAGTTCTTC. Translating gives CSARGGGGNEQFF.

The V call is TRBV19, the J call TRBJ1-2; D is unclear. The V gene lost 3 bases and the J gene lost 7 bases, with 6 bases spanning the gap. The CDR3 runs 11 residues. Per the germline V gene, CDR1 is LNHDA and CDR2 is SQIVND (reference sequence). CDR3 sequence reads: CASSMEFGYTF. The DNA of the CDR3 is TGTGCCAGTAGTATGGAGTTTGGCTACACCTTC. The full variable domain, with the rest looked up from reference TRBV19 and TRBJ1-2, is DGGITQSPKYLFRKEGQNVTLSCEQNLNHDAMYWYRQDPGQGLRLIYYSQIVNDFQKGDIAEGYSVSREKKESFPLTVTSAQKNPTAFYLCASSMEFGYTFGSGTRLTVV.

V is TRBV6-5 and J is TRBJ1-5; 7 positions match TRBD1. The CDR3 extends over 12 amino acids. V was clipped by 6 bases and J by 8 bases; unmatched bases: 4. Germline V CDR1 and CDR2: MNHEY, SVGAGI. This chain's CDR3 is CASSTGEKPQHF. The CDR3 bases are TGTGCCAGCAGCACAGGGGAGAAGCCCCAGCATTTT.

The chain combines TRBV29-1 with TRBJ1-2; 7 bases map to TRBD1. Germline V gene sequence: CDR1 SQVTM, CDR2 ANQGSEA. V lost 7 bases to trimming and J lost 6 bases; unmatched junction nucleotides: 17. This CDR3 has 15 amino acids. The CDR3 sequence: CSARVPGGEGNGYTF. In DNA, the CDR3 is TGCAGCGCCCGAGTTCCAGGGGGAGAGGGTAATGGCTACACCTTC.

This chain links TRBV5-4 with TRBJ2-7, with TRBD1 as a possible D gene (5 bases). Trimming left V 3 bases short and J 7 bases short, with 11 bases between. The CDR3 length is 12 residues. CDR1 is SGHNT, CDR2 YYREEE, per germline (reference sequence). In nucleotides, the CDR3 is TGTGCCAGCAGCTCATTAGGGGTTGAGCAGTACTTC. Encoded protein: CASSSLGVEQYF. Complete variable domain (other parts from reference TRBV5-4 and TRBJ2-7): ETGVTQSPTHLIKTRGQQVTLRCSSQSGHNTVSWYQQALGQGPQFIFQYYREEENGRGNFPPRFSGLQFPNYSSELNVNALELDDSALYLCASSSLGVEQYFGPGTRLTVT.

CDR3 DNA: TGTGCCAGTAGCGACAGGGGGGGGTCACCCCTCCACTTT. It encodes CASSDRGGSPLHF. The gene calls are TRBV19 and TRBJ1-6; TRBD1 matches 9 bases. V lost 6 bases, J lost 10 bases, and 4 bases stayed unmatched. Germline CDR1 LNHDA, CDR2 SQIVND (reference sequence). The CDR3 is 13 amino acids. Supplemented by reference TRBV19 and TRBJ1-6, the full variable domain reads DGGITQSPKYLFRKEGQNVTLSCEQNLNHDAMYWYRQDPGQGLRLIYYSQIVNDFQKGDIAEGYSVSREKKESFPLTVTSAQKNPTAFYLCASSDRGGSPLHFGNGTRLTVT.